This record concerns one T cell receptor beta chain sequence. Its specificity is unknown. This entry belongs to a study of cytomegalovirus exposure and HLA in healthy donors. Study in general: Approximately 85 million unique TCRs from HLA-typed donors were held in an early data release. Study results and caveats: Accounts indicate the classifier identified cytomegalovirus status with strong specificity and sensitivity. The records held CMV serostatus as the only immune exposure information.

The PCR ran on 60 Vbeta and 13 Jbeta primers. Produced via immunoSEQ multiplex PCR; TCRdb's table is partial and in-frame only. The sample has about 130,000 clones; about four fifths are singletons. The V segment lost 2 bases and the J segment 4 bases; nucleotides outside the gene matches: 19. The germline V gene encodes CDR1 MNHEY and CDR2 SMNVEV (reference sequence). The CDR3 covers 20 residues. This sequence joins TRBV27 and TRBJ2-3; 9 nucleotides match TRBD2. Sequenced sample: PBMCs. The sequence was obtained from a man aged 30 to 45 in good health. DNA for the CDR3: TGTGCCAGCAGTTTAATATATAGCGGGAGTATGGGGTTTGGTCCAGATACGCAGTATTTT. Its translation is CASSLIYSGSMGFGPDTQYF.